These 6 T cell receptor beta chains originate from one sample sequenced in a study of CD8 T cells in Susac syndrome. An input of about 0.5 to 1 ug of RNA was subjected to reverse transcription using random hexamers. MiXCR, applied by TCRdb to the immunoSEQ multiplex PCR reads, yields one record per CDR3 protein. The top ten hold approximately 0.2% of the sample, which has 95,000 to 150,000 distinct CDR3 sequences, around 94% seen once. Input material: CD8+ T cells from PBMCs. These receptors were collected from a human donor with Susac syndrome.

This clonotype showed up just once. This rearrangement joins TRBV12-5 to TRBJ2-1, with a possible D match to TRBD1 (7 bases). The germline V gene has CDR1 LGHNT and CDR2 FRNRAP. This CDR3 region has 18 residues. The V gene lost 6 bases and the J gene lost 0 bases, with 21 bases spanning the gap. CDR3 bases: TGTGCTAGTGGCTGGACAGGTGGGGGGATAGGCTCCTACAATGAGCAGTTCTTC. It specifies CASGWTGGGIGSYNEQFF.

This clonotype was found once. The chain joins TRBV20-1 to TRBJ2-7, with a tentative D call TRBD1 (6 bases). Germline-derived CDR1 and CDR2 are DFQATT and SNEGSKA (reference sequence). The V end lost 5 bases, the J end lost 3 bases, and 17 bases lay between the germline ends. This CDR3 has 14 amino acids. CDR3 bases: TGCAGTGCTTACCCAGGGGTAGGGGGCTACGAGCAGTACTTC. Translation gives CSAYPGVGGYEQYF.

CDR3 DNA sequence: TGTGCCAGCAGACTAGCGGGAGACAAAGAGACCCAGTACTTC. Its protein is CASRLAGDKETQYF. The rearrangement joins TRBV12-3 or TRBV12-4 to TRBJ2-5; 11 bases match TRBD2. Trimming removed 6 bases from V and 3 bases from J; junction bases left unmatched: 3. This CDR3 comprises 14 residues.

This clonotype has only one observation. V is TRBV9 and J is TRBJ2-1; the match to TRBD2 covers 8 bases. CDR1 is SGDLS, CDR2 YYNGEE, per germline. Unmatched junction bases numbered 7, after V lost 1 base and J lost 7 bases. This CDR3 is 15 amino acids long. CDR3 in amino acids: CASSVSGGPANEQFF. The CDR3, as DNA: TGTGCCAGCAGCGTATCGGGGGGGCCTGCAAATGAGCAGTTCTTC.

V is TRBV2 and J is TRBJ2-5; the D call may be TRBD1 or TRBD2 (6 bases each). V gave up 9 bases and J gave up 5 bases, with 13 bases separating them. This CDR3 spans 12 amino acids. Germline V gene lookup returns CDR1 SNHLY and CDR2 FYNNEI. The CDR3: CASYRAGETQYF. CDR3 DNA sequence: TGTGCCAGTTACAGGGCGGGGGAGACCCAGTACTTC.

The J gene is TRBJ1-2, the V gene TRBV29-1, with D unresolved. CDR1 and CDR2 (germline): SQVTM, ANQGSEA. CDR3 length equals 15 residues. Trimming shortened V by 6 bases and J by 2 bases, and 19 bases separated the two germline ends. In DNA, the CDR3 is TGCAGCGTGGACTTTTTTGGGGTCTCCAACTATGGCTACACCTTC. It translates to CSVDFFGVSNYGYTF.